Reported below is one T cell receptor beta chain. The entry originates in a study of PD-L1 blockade in urothelial cancer. Assay: immunoSEQ multiplex PCR; the TCRdb copy retains only in-frame clones and omits some. This table has about 57,000 clones, about 86% appearing once. Looked up from germline, CDR1 is MDHEN and CDR2 is SYDVKM. This CDR3 has 15 amino acids. V shed 3 bases, J shed 6 bases, and the junction held 4 bases outside the gene matches. The source of this sequence is a man in his fifties or sixties with urothelial cancer. The chain uses TRBV28 and TRBJ2-5; the match to TRBD2 covers 13 bases. Sequencing was performed on PBMCs, taken around atezolizumab (anti-PD-L1) treatment. For the CDR3, the DNA is TGTGCCAGCAGTTTCCCGGGACTAGCGGGGCAGACCCAGTACTTC. Encoded protein: CASSFPGLAGQTQYF.